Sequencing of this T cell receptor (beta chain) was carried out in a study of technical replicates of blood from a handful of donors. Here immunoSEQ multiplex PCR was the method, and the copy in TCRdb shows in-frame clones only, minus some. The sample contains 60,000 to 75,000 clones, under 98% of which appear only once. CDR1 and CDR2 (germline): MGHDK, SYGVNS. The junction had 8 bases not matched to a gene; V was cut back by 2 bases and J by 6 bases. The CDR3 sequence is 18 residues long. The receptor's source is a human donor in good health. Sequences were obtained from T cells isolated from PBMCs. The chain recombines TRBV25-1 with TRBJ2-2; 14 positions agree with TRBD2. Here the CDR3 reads CASSEQGLAGGMPGELFF. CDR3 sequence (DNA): TGTGCCAGCAGTGAACAAGGACTAGCGGGAGGTATGCCCGGGGAGCTGTTTTTT.